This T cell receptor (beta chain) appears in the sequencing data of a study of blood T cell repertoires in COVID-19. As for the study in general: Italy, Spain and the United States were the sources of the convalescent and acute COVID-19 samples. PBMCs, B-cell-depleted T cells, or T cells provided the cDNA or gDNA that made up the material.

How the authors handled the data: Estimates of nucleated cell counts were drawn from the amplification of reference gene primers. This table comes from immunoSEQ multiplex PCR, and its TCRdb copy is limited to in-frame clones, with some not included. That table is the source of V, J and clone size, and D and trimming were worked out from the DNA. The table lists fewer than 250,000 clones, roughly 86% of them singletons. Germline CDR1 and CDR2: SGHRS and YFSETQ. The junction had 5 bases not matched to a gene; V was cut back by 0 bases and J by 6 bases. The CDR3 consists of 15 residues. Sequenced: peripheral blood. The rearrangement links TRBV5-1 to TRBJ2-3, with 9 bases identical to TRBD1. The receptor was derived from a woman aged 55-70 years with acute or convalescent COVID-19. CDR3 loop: CASSLGGQGSDTQYF. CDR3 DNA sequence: TGCGCCAGCAGCTTGGGGGGACAGGGATCGGATACGCAGTATTTT.